One and the same sample provided the 31 T cell receptor beta chains below, sequenced in a study of persistence of HIV-infected CD4 T cells (dated by TCRdb to 2018 to 2021). TCRbeta repertoires were sequenced from genomic DNA with the immunoSEQ hsTCRB assay version 4 in survey mode. TCRdb holds this immuneACCESS table with in-frame rearrangements only. Some clones are missing; in checked studies, unresolved V genes explain under half, and the rest has no known cause. The sample includes 64,000 or so clones, with roughly 75% observed a single time. Approximately 1.7% of the sample is held by the ten biggest clonotypes. In light of the paper, this sample's treatment or condition label describes: suppressive antiretroviral therapy. A pool of overlapping 15-mer peptides from HIV-1 Gag, at 0.85 to 1 ug per peptide per mL, was used to stimulate the cells. Nonresponding CD40L-negative CD69-negative CD45RO-high memory CD4+ T cells were sorted as memory populations depleted of antigen-responding cells.

No antigen has been assigned to these receptors. The specimen comprised CD4+ T cells sorted from PBMCs after roughly 18-hour stimulation, sampled from a patient who received antiretroviral therapy. Read against the paper, the sample's cell subset or site label means: CD40L-CD69- CD45RO-high memory CD4 T cells not responding to Gag peptides. All receptors derive from an adult man with HIV who was CMV-seropositive.

This clone was detected once. J is TRBJ1-5 and V is TRBV7-2; D ambiguous. Germline V gives CDR1 SGHTA, CDR2 FQGNSA. Trimming left V 1 base short and J 8 bases short, with 9 bases between. CDR3 length: 13 amino acids. For the CDR3, the DNA is TGTGCCAGCAGCTTAGTGGGAACGGAGCCCCAGCATTTT. It yields the protein CASSLVGTEPQHF.

The chain couples TRBV3-1 (or the pseudogene TRBV3-2) to TRBJ2-7; the match to TRBD1 covers 10 bases. V shed 1 base, J shed 3 bases, and the junction held 6 bases outside the gene matches. Germline V gene lookup returns CDR1 LGHDT and CDR2 YNNKEL (reference sequence). CDR3 length: 16 residues. CDR3 DNA sequence: TGTGCCAGCAGCCAAGTCACTGGACAGGGGGGCTACGAGCAGTACTTC. This codes for CASSQVTGQGGYEQYF.

The chain uses TRBV6-6 and TRBJ1-6; no definite D call. CDR3 length: 12 residues. In germline, CDR1 is MNHNY, CDR2 SVGAGI (reference sequence). Trimming removed 6 bases from V and 7 bases from J, with 7 bases in between. As DNA, the CDR3 is TGTGCCAGCAGGGAGAAAAATTCACCCCTCCACTTT. Translation gives CASREKNSPLHF.

This clone was detected only a few times. The chain joins TRBV6-5 to TRBJ2-3; no clear D gene. Germline CDR1 and CDR2: MNHEY and SVGAGI. V was shortened by 6 bases and J by 9 bases, with 10 bases between the two germline ends. The CDR3 is 11 amino acids. The CDR3 DNA reads TGTGCCAGCAGGTCACAGATAACGCAGTATTTT. Translation: CASRSQITQYF.

The rearrangement links TRBV4-2 to TRBJ1-2; possibly TRBD1 for D (5 bases). The CDR3 covers 13 residues. V was trimmed by 4 bases and J by 3 bases, leaving 9 bases between them. CDR1 and CDR2 from the germline V gene are LGHNA and YNFKEQ. Here the CDR3 DNA reads TGTGCCAGCAGCCGGGACGGCGACTATGGCTACACCTTC. It yields the protein CASSRDGDYGYTF.

This clone was seen a handful of times. The V gene is TRBV6-6, the J gene TRBJ1-1, with TRBD1 as a possible D gene (5 bases). Between the trimmed V and J ends, which lost 4 bases and 2 bases, there was a span of 11 bases. CDR3 length: 14 residues. Per the germline V gene, CDR1 is MNHNY and CDR2 is SVGAGI (reference sequence). CDR3 in amino acids: CASSSAGENTEAFF. The CDR3 DNA is TGTGCCAGCAGTTCCGCGGGGGAAAACACTGAAGCTTTCTTT.

This clone was picked up one time. The CDR3, as DNA: TGTGCCATCAGTGATATGGGAGGCGGTCAGCCCCAGCATTTT. It translates to CAISDMGGGQPQHF. The V call is TRBV10-3, the J call TRBJ1-5, with D unresolved. CDR3 length: 14 residues. The V end was cut by 3 bases, the J end by 6 bases, with 12 bases between. Germline V gives CDR1 ENHRY, CDR2 SYGVKD.

The chain has TRBV18 and TRBJ2-1; 7 bases are shared with TRBD1. V dropped 3 bases and J dropped 7; count of bases not matched to a gene: 12. This CDR3 spans 16 amino acids. Germline values: CDR1 KGHSH, CDR2 LQKENI. The DNA of the CDR3 is TGTGCCAGCTCACCGAGGGGGACACAGGGGTGGAATGAGCAGTTCTTC. Translation gives CASSPRGTQGWNEQFF.

In this sample, this clone turned up a few times. The genes are TRBV2 and TRBJ1-4; D is uncertain. There are 15 residues in the CDR3. Germline lookup yields CDR1 SNHLY and CDR2 FYNNEI. Deletions cut 11 bases from V and 4 bases from J, with 20 bases between. CDR3 in DNA: TGTGCCTCCACCTTCCGGGCAGAGAGTAATGAAAAACTGTTTTTT. Its protein product is CASTFRAESNEKLFF.

The J gene is TRBJ1-4, the V gene TRBV3-1 (or the pseudogene TRBV3-2); D gene unclear. From germline, CDR1 is LGHDT and CDR2 YNNKEL (reference sequence). Trimming took off 3 bases at V and 8 bases at J, with 13 bases between the two ends. CDR3 length equals 14 residues. CDR3 coding DNA: TGTGCCAGCAGCCACAGAGAGGGAGGGGAAAAACTGTTTTTT. Translated: CASSHREGGEKLFF.

This clone appeared a few times. The chain recombines TRBV10-3 with TRBJ2-3; no definite D call. Germline V gene sequence: CDR1 ENHRY, CDR2 SYGVKD. V was shortened by 2 bases and J by 1 base, with 4 bases between the two germline ends. The CDR3 is 13 amino acids. Written as DNA, the CDR3 is TGTGCCATCAGTGAGAGAGGCACAGATACGCAGTATTTT. As protein: CAISERGTDTQYF.

The chain joins TRBV5-1 to TRBJ1-6; a weak D match, TRBD1 (6 bases). The germline V gene has CDR1 SGHRS and CDR2 YFSETQ. The CDR3 runs to 15 residues. Deletions cut 1 base from V and 6 bases from J, with 11 bases between. CDR3: CASSLRGAGNSPLHF. The CDR3 nucleotides are TGCGCCAGCAGCTTGAGGGGGGCTGGTAATTCACCCCTCCACTTT.

This clone was observed a handful of times. Here the CDR3 DNA reads TGTGCCAGCAGTTTTGCCACGAACACTGAAGCTTTCTTT. Residues: CASSFATNTEAFF. The genes are TRBV12-3 or TRBV12-4 and TRBJ1-1; D is ambiguous. This CDR3 spans 13 amino acids. Trimming left V 3 bases short and J 1 base short, with 6 bases between.

The CDR3 is CASSEGKGVNTEAFF. Written as DNA, the CDR3 is TGTGCCAGCAGTGAAGGGAAGGGGGTGAACACTGAAGCTTTCTTT. The V gene is TRBV6-1, the J gene TRBJ1-1; a possible D gene is TRBD1 (6 bases). Looked up from germline, CDR1 is MNHNS and CDR2 is SASEGT. Trimming stripped 1 base from V and 0 bases from J, with 9 bases between. CDR3 size: 15 residues.

The chain joins TRBV28 to TRBJ1-1; TRBD1 agrees at 12 bases. Unmatched junction bases numbered 9, after V lost 5 bases and J lost 11 bases. The CDR3 runs 14 residues. Per the germline V gene, CDR1 is MDHEN and CDR2 is SYDVKM. The CDR3 nucleotides read TGTGCCAGCAGTCGGGGACAGGGGGCGGTTAAGGCTTTCTTT. This translates into CASSRGQGAVKAFF.

The chain carries TRBV18 and TRBJ1-6, with D possibly TRBD1 on 5 matching bases. The CDR3 runs to 14 residues. Trimming took 2 bases from V and 7 from J, leaving 9 bases between them. The germline CDR1 and CDR2 sequences are KGHSH and LQKENI. CDR3 in DNA: TGTGCCAGCTCACCAGTACAGGCCAATTCACCCCTCCACTTT. Its translation is CASSPVQANSPLHF.

The chain couples TRBV28 to TRBJ1-1; the match to TRBD1 covers 7 bases. Trimming took 3 bases from V and 3 from J; bases not matched to a gene: 7. The CDR3 has 15 residues. From germline, CDR1 is MDHEN and CDR2 SYDVKM. CDR3 DNA: TGTGCCAGCAGTTTCGGAGGGGGCAAATACACTGAAGCTTTCTTT. Amino acids: CASSFGGGKYTEAFF.

The chain carries TRBV5-1 and TRBJ1-2; TRBD1 aligns across 10 bases. This CDR3 has 14 residues. Trimming cost V 4 bases and J 8 bases; bases outside gene matches: 8. CDR1 is SGHRS, CDR2 YFSETQ, per germline. CDR3: CASSLGDRGIGYTF. CDR3 DNA: TGCGCCAGCAGCCTAGGGGACAGGGGCATAGGCTACACCTTC.

The chain has TRBV2 and TRBJ1-1; no reliable D call. The CDR3 covers 12 residues. Trimming removed 7 bases from V and 6 bases from J, with 12 bases in between. Germline V gene lookup returns CDR1 SNHLY and CDR2 FYNNEI. The CDR3: CASKPVGAEAFF. The DNA of the CDR3 is TGTGCCAGCAAACCAGTCGGAGCTGAAGCTTTCTTT.

The rearrangement uses TRBV4-1 and TRBJ1-2, with TRBD1 matching over 9 bases. The CDR3 extends over 15 amino acids. With 0 bases clipped from V and 4 bases from J, the junction kept 3 bases outside the gene matches. Germline CDR1 reads MGHRA; CDR2 reads YSYEKL. Here the CDR3 DNA reads TGCGCCAGCAGCCAAGACGTGACAGGGGGCTATGGCTACACCTTC. This gives the protein CASSQDVTGGYGYTF.

V is TRBV5-1 and J is TRBJ1-1; D possibly corresponds to TRBD1 (5 bases). CDR1 SGHRS and CDR2 YFSETQ come from the germline V gene. The V end was cut by 1 base, the J end by 4 bases, with 17 bases between. This CDR3 contains 16 residues. The CDR3 nucleotides are TGCGCCAGCAGCTTGAGCCTAGGGGTCTGGAGCACTGAAGCTTTCTTT. Protein product: CASSLSLGVWSTEAFF.

The CDR3 loop reads CASSLKLNTEAFF. CDR3 sequence (DNA): TGTGCCAGCAGCTTAAAACTGAACACTGAAGCTTTCTTT. The chain recombines TRBV13 with TRBJ1-1; D is unclear. The CDR3 contains 13 residues. Trimming took 2 bases from V and 0 from J, leaving 4 bases between them. Per germline, CDR1 PRHDT and CDR2 FYEKMQ (reference sequence).

This clone was detected only once. The chain employs TRBV19 and TRBJ2-6, with D possibly matching TRBD1 (5 bases). The V and J ends lost 2 bases and 2 bases respectively, with 10 bases between them. The CDR3 extends over 16 amino acids. Germline V gene sequence: CDR1 LNHDA, CDR2 SQIVND (reference sequence). DNA for the CDR3: TGTGCCAGTAGTATAATGCAGGGTACTGGGGCCAACGTCCTGACTTTC. Translated, it gives CASSIMQGTGANVLTF. The entire variable domain, with the rest obtained from reference TRBV19 and TRBJ2-6, is as follows: DGGITQSPKYLFRKEGQNVTLSCEQNLNHDAMYWYRQDPGQGLRLIYYSQIVNDFQKGDIAEGYSVSREKKESFPLTVTSAQKNPTAFYLCASSIMQGTGANVLTFGAGSRLTVL.

V is TRBV18 and J is TRBJ1-2; D perhaps matches TRBD1 (5 bases). Trimming removed 6 bases at V and 0 bases at J, with 17 bases between. Germline V lookup: CDR1 KGHSH, CDR2 LQKENI. This CDR3 has 16 amino acids. Here the CDR3 DNA reads TGTGCCAGCTCGCCTACCGGGACTGGAGCTAACTATGGCTACACCTTC. Translating it yields CASSPTGTGANYGYTF.

This rearrangement joins TRBV2 to TRBJ2-1; TRBD2 aligns across 12 bases. With 4 bases clipped from V and 8 bases from J, the junction kept 3 bases outside the gene matches. This CDR3 has 14 residues. Germline assignment: CDR1 SNHLY and CDR2 FYNNEI. The CDR3 loop is CASSASGGAHEQFF. The DNA for the CDR3 is TGTGCCAGCAGTGCTAGCGGGGGGGCCCATGAGCAGTTCTTC.

The rearrangement uses TRBV10-2 and TRBJ2-5; a weak D match, TRBD1 (6 bases). V was shortened by 6 bases and J by 3 bases, with 8 bases between the two germline ends. The germline gives CDR1 WSHSY, CDR2 SAAADI. This CDR3 comprises 12 residues. The CDR3 here is CASRRDKETQYF. The DNA of the CDR3 is TGCGCCAGCAGGAGGGACAAAGAGACCCAGTACTTC.

V and J are TRBV14 and TRBJ1-1; D is uncertain. The CDR3 extends over 11 amino acids. Germline V gives CDR1 SGHDN, CDR2 FVKESK. Trimming removed 3 bases at V and 5 bases at J, with 4 bases between. CDR3 DNA: TGTGCCAGCAGCCAGTGGACTGAAGCTTTCTTT. Its protein is CASSQWTEAFF.

V and J are TRBV19 and TRBJ1-2; D not certain. CDR3 length: 13 residues. Per the germline V gene, CDR1 is LNHDA and CDR2 is SQIVND (reference sequence). Trimming took 6 bases from V and 7 from J, leaving 15 bases between them. The CDR3 DNA is TGTGCCAGTAGCCTCGAACCCGGCGGTGGCTACACCTTC. Translation: CASSLEPGGGYTF.

The genes are TRBV10-3 and TRBJ2-1; D not resolved. Trimming removed 6 bases from V and 5 bases from J, with 11 bases in between. CDR3 length: 13 residues. CDR1 is ENHRY and CDR2 is SYGVKD in the germline V gene. CDR3: CAISIKLDNEQFF. CDR3 DNA: TGTGCCATCAGCATCAAGCTGGACAATGAGCAGTTCTTC.

The chain uses TRBV9 and TRBJ1-2; D uncertain. Germline V gene data show CDR1 as SGDLS and CDR2 as YYNGEE. The CDR3 has 15 residues. V was cut by 0 bases and J by 4 bases, with 13 bases left in between. The CDR3 region is CASSVVGNSRYGYTF. The CDR3 DNA is TGTGCCAGCAGCGTAGTGGGTAATTCCCGCTATGGCTACACCTTC.

In DNA form, the CDR3 reads TGTGCCGGGGGATTGTTAGCGGGAAAAGGGACCGGGGAGCTGTTTTTT. It yields the protein CAGGLLAGKGTGELFF. The rearrangement joins TRBV6-6 to TRBJ2-2; 8 bases line up with TRBD2. The V gene's germline CDR1 is MNHNY and CDR2 SVGAGI (reference sequence). V shed 11 bases and J 5 bases; nucleotides not matched to a gene: 16. The CDR3 extends over 16 amino acids.